This T cell receptor (beta chain) was found in a study of T cell responses to AZD1222 COVID-19 vaccine. Study-level points and caveats: It was only a handful of AZD1222 recipients who were seropositive at baseline. Per reports, nearly half of all spike-specific TCRs target regions that are unmutated in variants.

Comments on this clone: The antigen is undetermined.

Germline values: CDR1 SGHRS, CDR2 YFSETQ. CDR3 length: 16 residues. Germline trimming cut 4 bases from V and 2 bases from J; bases unmatched to any gene: 6. Using immunoSEQ multiplex PCR, the repertoire was profiled, and TCRdb retains in-frame clones only, with some absent. This table holds 150,000 or so clones, roughly 92% found once. This receptor was obtained from an adult in good health. This chain connects TRBV5-1 to TRBJ1-1; 12 bases align to TRBD1. The material sequenced was peripheral blood, taken on day 0 of AZD1222 vaccination. CDR3 sequence reads: CASSPRDRGRNTEAFF. The CDR3 DNA reads as TGCGCCAGCAGCCCCCGGGACAGGGGGCGAAACACTGAAGCTTTCTTT. The complete variable domain, with remaining parts taken from reference TRBV5-1 and TRBJ1-1, reads KAGVTQTPRYLIKTRGQQVTLSCSPISGHRSVSWYQQTPGQGLQFLFEYFSETQRNKGNFPGRFSGRQFSNSRSEMNVSTLELGDSALYLCASSPRDRGRNTEAFFGQGTRLTVV.